A single sample gave rise to the 10 T cell receptor beta chains below, sequenced in a study of cytomegalovirus exposure and HLA in healthy donors. Profiled with immunoSEQ multiplex PCR; TCRdb holds only in-frame clones, not every one. Among about 200,000 clones listed, approximately 87% were seen once. The sequencing input was PBMCs. The receptors originated from a woman between 18 and 30 years old in good health and CMV-seronegative.

This chain links TRBV6-1 with TRBJ2-7; TRBD2 aligns across 9 bases. In germline, CDR1 is MNHNS, CDR2 SASEGT. J was trimmed by 1 base and V by 4 bases; bases with no gene match: 5. The CDR3 runs to 15 residues. CDR3 DNA: TGTGCCAGCAGTGTAGCGGGAGTCAAGTCCTACGAGCAGTACTTC. It specifies CASSVAGVKSYEQYF.

This rearrangement joins TRBV5-4 to TRBJ1-2, with D hard to call. Per the germline V gene, CDR1 is SGHNT and CDR2 is YYREEE (reference sequence). V dropped 3 bases and J dropped 8 bases, with 17 bases sitting between them. The CDR3 is 14 residues long. The CDR3 is CASSSAGFLGGYTF. DNA of the CDR3: TGTGCCAGCAGCTCGGCCGGCTTCCTGGGGGGCTACACCTTC.

The rearrangement links TRBV5-1 to TRBJ2-7; 7 bases align to TRBD1. The CDR3 spans 15 residues. Germline V gene sequence: CDR1 SGHRS, CDR2 YFSETQ. The V and J ends lost 0 bases and 4 bases, in that order; junction bases with no gene match: 7. Here the CDR3 DNA reads TGCGCCAGCAGCTTGGCGGAGCCAGGGGGTTACGAGCAGTACTTC. It yields the protein CASSLAEPGGYEQYF.

V is TRBV4-2 and J is TRBJ2-3; D remains unclear. Germline V CDR1 and CDR2: LGHNA, YNFKEQ. Trimming shortened V by 1 base and J by 6 bases, and 14 bases separated the two germline ends. The CDR3 has 15 residues. The CDR3 bases are TGTGCCAGCAGCCAAGGCCTAGGCAAGCACGATACGCAGTATTTT. Translated, it gives CASSQGLGKHDTQYF.

V and J are TRBV10-3 and TRBJ2-3; TRBD2 matches at 8 bases. V was clipped by 3 bases and J by 4 bases; unmatched bases: 0. CDR1 and CDR2 from the germline V gene are ENHRY and SYGVKD. The CDR3 has 13 residues. CDR3 coding DNA: TGTGCCATCAGTGACGGGGGGGCAGATACGCAGTATTTT. Protein sequence: CAISDGGADTQYF.

The rearrangement uses TRBV27 and TRBJ2-3, with a possible D match to TRBD2 (6 bases). The CDR3 loop spans 14 amino acids. Trimming shortened V by 6 bases and J by 4 bases, and 14 bases separated the two germline ends. CDR1 and CDR2 from the germline V gene are MNHEY and SMNVEV (reference sequence). The CDR3 sequence: CASRPGGVADTQYF. The CDR3, as DNA: TGTGCCAGCAGGCCCGGGGGAGTCGCAGATACGCAGTATTTT.

The chain has TRBV5-8 and TRBJ1-2; the D gene is possibly TRBD1 (6 bases). The germline V and J ends were trimmed by 2 bases and 2 bases, with 10 bases remaining between them. There are 14 residues in the CDR3. Germline V gives CDR1 SGHTS, CDR2 YDEGEE. In DNA form, the CDR3 reads TGTGCCAGCAGCTTATTCCAGGGGAACTATGGCTACACCTTC. Protein product: CASSLFQGNYGYTF.

The J gene is TRBJ2-5, the V gene TRBV7-2; D ambiguous. The germline V gene encodes CDR1 SGHTA and CDR2 FQGNSA. V was clipped by 2 bases and J by 1 base, with 14 bases between them. This CDR3 has 16 amino acids. The CDR3: CASSLNPPVAQETQYF. In DNA, the CDR3 is TGTGCCAGCAGCTTAAACCCCCCAGTTGCCCAAGAGACCCAGTACTTC.

This clone occurred a few times. This sequence joins TRBV7-3 and TRBJ1-1; no definite D call. V was cut by 5 bases and J by 1 base, with 14 bases left in between. Germline CDR1 is SGHTA and CDR2 is FQGTGA. This CDR3 region has 15 residues. In DNA, the CDR3 is TGTGCCAGCAGCCCGAACTCAGGATGGAACACTGAAGCTTTCTTT. Translation gives CASSPNSGWNTEAFF.

The table lists this clone with a few counts. This sequence joins TRBV6-5 and TRBJ1-3, with 8 bases that match TRBD1. The CDR3 covers 11 residues. The trim removed 8 bases at V and 16 bases at J, leaving 10 bases unmatched. Germline CDR1 MNHEY, CDR2 SVGAGI. As DNA, the CDR3 is TGTGCCAGCCCAGTTTTTAGGGACAGGTATTTT. This gives the protein CASPVFRDRYF.